This T cell receptor (beta chain) comes out of a study of blood T cell repertoires in COVID-19. Study context: Spain, Italy and the United States supplied samples that represented acute and convalescent COVID-19. T cells, B-cell-depleted T cells, or PBMCs provided the cDNA or gDNA that served as material.

Germline CDR1 and CDR2: MNHEY and SVGAGI. The CDR3 covers 12 residues. V lost 6 bases and J 8 bases, leaving 8 bases between the germline ends. In the original workflow: Using reference gene primer amplification, nucleated cell counts were estimated. The data were produced by immunoSEQ multiplex PCR, yet TCRdb's version contains in-frame clones alone and is incomplete. For V, J and clone size, that table is used; D and trimming come from the DNA. The sample carries around 150,000 clones, approximately 92% recorded once. The sequence was obtained from a woman aged 60-70 years with active COVID-19. This sequence joins TRBV6-5 and TRBJ1-6; the D gene is possibly TRBD1 (6 bases). Input material: peripheral blood. The CDR3 sequence is CASRRQDSPLHF. CDR3 in DNA: TGTGCCAGCAGGAGACAGGATTCACCCCTCCACTTT.